The 25 T cell receptor beta chains below were found in one sample sequenced in a study of post-analysis software for immune sequencing data. Study results and caveats: Controls had lower frequencies than patients of roughly five TRBV segments, which included TRBV5-6, TRBV5-1 and TRBV20-1.

Carried by the TCR beta cDNA libraries were unique molecular identifiers. One entry per CDR3 protein results from TCRdb running MiXCR on the PCR reads. The data show under 200,000 distinct CDR3 sequences, 29% seen once. For these TCRs, the target antigens are not known. Sequenced input: blood. Every receptor here comes from a girl aged 2-17 years with multiple sclerosis.

The chain combines TRBV5-1 with TRBJ2-1; the D is unclear. The germline gives CDR1 SGHRS, CDR2 YFSETQ. Between the trimmed V and J ends, which lost 1 base and 4 bases, there was a span of 15 bases. This CDR3 contains 16 residues. CDR3 bases: TGCGCCAGCAGCTTGACTGCGGTTTCATTATACAATGAGCAGTTCTTC. Its translation is CASSLTAVSLYNEQFF.

This clonotype appeared many times. CDR3 loop: CASSLGGLVSPSYNEQFF. CDR3 bases: TGCGCCAGCAGCTTGGGTGGACTAGTGTCTCCCTCCTACAATGAGCAGTTCTTC. The rearrangement links TRBV5-1 to TRBJ2-1, with 7 nucleotides matching TRBD2. The CDR3 length is 18 residues. Looked up from germline, CDR1 is SGHRS and CDR2 is YFSETQ. With 0 bases clipped from V and 0 bases from J, the junction kept 9 bases outside the gene matches.

There are a few counts of this clonotype. The chain is built from TRBV5-6 and TRBJ2-5, with 8 bases fitting TRBD1. CDR1 SGHDT and CDR2 YYEEEE come from the germline V gene. V trimming: 3 bases; J trimming: 1 base; junction bases outside the gene matches: 5. The CDR3 is 15 residues long. The CDR3 spells CASSWRTGLQETQYF. The CDR3 DNA is TGTGCCAGCAGCTGGCGGACAGGGCTCCAAGAGACCCAGTACTTC.

This clonotype was seen repeatedly, ten times or more. The rearrangement uses TRBV12-3 or TRBV12-4 and TRBJ2-7, with D perhaps matching TRBD1 (6 bases). V was pared by 5 bases and J by 4 bases, with 12 bases between. The CDR3 consists of 13 residues. The CDR3 nucleotides are TGTGCCAGCAGTCAGGGGCCTACGTACGAGCAGTACTTC. Its protein is CASSQGPTYEQYF.

This clonotype showed up many times. V is TRBV20-1 and J is TRBJ1-2, with no clear D. This CDR3 is 12 amino acids long. Deletions cut 1 base from V and 3 bases from J, with 6 bases between. Germline CDR1 reads DFQATT; CDR2 reads SNEGSKA (reference sequence). The CDR3 here is CSARGTDYGYTF. For the CDR3, the DNA is TGCAGTGCTAGAGGGACGGACTATGGCTACACCTTC.

Turning to this clonotype: Sequence at one end of the junction differs from germline and may be a read error. The chain links TRBV20-1 to TRBJ2-7; 7 nucleotides line up with TRBD2. The CDR3 extends over 18 amino acids. The germline V gene has CDR1 DFQATT and CDR2 SNEGSKA (reference sequence). The CDR3 region is CNARDEGANSGYSYEQYF. The CDR3 DNA reads as TGCAATGCTAGAGACGAGGGTGCGAATAGCGGGTACTCCTACGAGCAGTACTTC.

This clonotype has a count of ten or more. The chain links TRBV24-1 to TRBJ2-1, with TRBD2 matching 8 bases. The CDR3 has 14 residues. CDR1 and CDR2 (germline): KGHDR, SFDVKD. V was pared by 3 bases and J by 4 bases, with 1 base of the junction left unmatched. Here the CDR3 DNA reads TGTGCCACCAGTGATAGCGGGAGATACAATGAGCAGTTCTTC. Its protein product is CATSDSGRYNEQFF.

The chain links TRBV27 to TRBJ2-7; D is tentatively TRBD1 or TRBD2 (6 bases each). Trimming removed 4 bases from V and 4 bases from J, with 23 bases in between. The CDR3 is 17 amino acids. Germline-derived CDR1 and CDR2 are MNHEY and SMNVEV (reference sequence). The CDR3 region has the DNA TGTGCCAGCAGTTACGCCGGATGGGGGGCCCATCCTTACGAGCAGTACTTC. Translation: CASSYAGWGAHPYEQYF.

This clonotype was observed many times. The chain employs TRBV5-1 and TRBJ1-2; D ambiguous. V lost 4 bases and J 9 bases, leaving 19 bases between the germline ends. CDR1 SGHRS and CDR2 YFSETQ come from the germline V gene. CDR3 size: 14 residues. The DNA for the CDR3 is TGCGCCAGCAGCGCGGACCGCCTCGGTGGAAGCTACACCTTC. As protein: CASSADRLGGSYTF.

This chain uses TRBV6-5 with TRBJ2-2, with D unresolved. The CDR3 is 14 residues long. V lost 2 bases and J lost 6, with 10 bases in between. The germline V gene encodes CDR1 MNHEY and CDR2 SVGAGI. The CDR3 sequence: CASSYRSGSGELFF. Here the CDR3 DNA reads TGTGCCAGCAGTTACCGGTCAGGTTCCGGGGAGCTGTTTTTT.

This clonotype came up many times. The chain couples TRBV7-2 to TRBJ1-2, with TRBD1 identical over 7 bases. CDR3 length: 14 amino acids. The germline V gene encodes CDR1 SGHTA and CDR2 FQGNSA. Trimming took 6 bases from V and 3 from J; bases not matched to a gene: 7. The CDR3 protein is CASREPGGDYGYTF. In nucleotides, the CDR3 is TGTGCCAGCAGAGAGCCAGGGGGTGACTATGGCTACACCTTC. The whole variable domain, filled in from reference TRBV7-2 and TRBJ1-2, reads GAGVSQSPSNKVTEKGKDVELRCDPISGHTALYWYRQSLGQGLEFLIYFQGNSAPDKSGLPSDRFSAERTGGSVSTLTIQRTQQEDSAVYLCASREPGGDYGYTFGSGTRLTVV.

About this clonotype itself: No DNA is shown, since the ends of the CDR3 on it are uncertain; the CDR3 is the one TCRdb lists. The chain recombines TRBV20-1 with TRBJ2-5; TRBD1, the D gene given by the table, was not confirmed from the DNA. Germline CDR1 DFQATT, CDR2 SNEGSKA (reference sequence). The length of the CDR3 is 15 amino acids, counting both ends. The CDR3 loop is CSGGGGAGYTCEQYF.

As DNA, the CDR3 is TGTGCCAGCAGCTTAGGACAGACTCCTGAGGAGCTGTTTTTT. Translating it yields CASSLGQTPEELFF. This chain connects TRBV7-2 to TRBJ2-2, with D tentatively TRBD1 (5 bases). CDR1 is SGHTA, CDR2 FQGNSA, per germline. CDR3 length: 14 residues. V shed 1 base and J shed 10 bases, with 13 bases lying between them.

There are a few counts of this clonotype. The V and J genes are TRBV7-2 and TRBJ1-5; TRBD1 aligns across 10 bases. This CDR3 has 19 residues. The V gene end was trimmed by 2 bases and the J gene end by 0 bases; junction bases not matched to a gene: 10. Looked up from germline, CDR1 is SGHTA and CDR2 is FQGNSA. CDR3 amino acids: CASSLLGQGDQYSNQPQHF. The CDR3 DNA reads TGTGCCAGCAGCTTACTCGGACAGGGGGACCAATATAGCAATCAGCCCCAGCATTTT.

The rearrangement uses TRBV20-1 and TRBJ1-5, with 7 bases identical to TRBD1. The germline CDR1 and CDR2 sequences are DFQATT and SNEGSKA (reference sequence). The CDR3 is 17 residues long. J lost 5 bases, V lost 2 bases, and 15 bases had no gene match. Written as DNA, the CDR3 is TGCAGTGCTAGACGGCCAAGGACAGGCGACCTCCATCAGCCCCAGCATTTT. Translation gives CSARRPRTGDLHQPQHF.

There are many counts of this clonotype. The chain links TRBV12-3 or TRBV12-4 to TRBJ1-5; the D is unclear. This CDR3 has 15 residues. Trimming stripped 6 bases from V and 2 bases from J, with 14 bases between. The CDR3: CASRPPGAGNQPQHF. CDR3 DNA sequence: TGTGCCAGCAGACCCCCGGGCGCCGGCAATCAGCCCCAGCATTTT.

Concerning this clonotype itself: A clone one base away is much larger, so this may be a read error. V usage is TRBV5-6 and J usage is TRBJ2-1; 8 bases line up with TRBD1. The CDR3 length is 12 residues. From germline, CDR1 is SGHDT and CDR2 YYEEEE. The CDR3 sequence: CAGSLRTGIEFF. The CDR3 bases are TGTGCCGGCAGCCTCCGGACAGGGATAGAGTTCTTC.

This clonotype was seen more than once but under ten times. V usage is TRBV6-2 or TRBV6-3 and J usage is TRBJ2-4; maybe TRBD2 (6 bases). With 0 bases removed from V and 13 bases from J, the gap between germline ends came to 16 bases. This CDR3 has 14 amino acids. The germline gives CDR1 MNHEY, CDR2 SVGEGT. The CDR3, as DNA: TGTGCCAGCAGTTACTCAGCGGAACCGGGGGAGCAGTACTTC. Amino acid sequence: CASSYSAEPGEQYF.

The rearrangement joins TRBV15 to TRBJ1-5, with 10 bases identical to TRBD1. Per germline, CDR1 LNHNV and CDR2 YYDKDF (reference sequence). The junction had 3 bases not matched to a gene; V was cut back by 4 bases and J by 3 bases. The CDR3 consists of 15 residues. The CDR3 DNA sequence: TGTGCCACCAGCATGGGACAGGGGCCCAATCAGCCCCAGCATTTT. Amino acids: CATSMGQGPNQPQHF.

Comments on this clonotype: The junction and the germline gene differ at one end; a read error may be behind it. The rearrangement joins TRBV27 to TRBJ1-2; D not certain. The CDR3 is 13 residues long. In germline, CDR1 is MNHEY, CDR2 SMNVEV (reference sequence). This chain's CDR3 is CASSPQSNCGYTF. DNA for the CDR3: TGTGCCAGCAGCCCACAGAGCAACTGTGGCTACACCTTC.

As to this clonotype: A much larger clone is a single base away; this may be a read error. CDR3 DNA sequence: TGTGCCTGGAGTGTATGGGGTGTGGGGGAGACGATTTTCCAAGAGACCCAGTACTTC. It specifies CAWSVWGVGETIFQETQYF. The rearrangement links TRBV30 to TRBJ2-4, with D perhaps being TRBD1 or TRBD2 (5 bases each). The J call could be wrong; TRBJ2-5 is a better fit for the DNA end. This CDR3 is 19 amino acids long. Germline-derived CDR1 and CDR2 are GTSNPN and SVGIG (reference sequence).

This clonotype was recorded at least ten times. The junction and the germline gene differ at one end; a read error may be behind it. The genes are TRBV5-1 and TRBJ1-1; D gene ambiguous. In germline, CDR1 is SGHRS, CDR2 YFSETQ. The CDR3 totals 13 residues. The DNA of the CDR3 is TGTGCCAGCAGCTTAGGTATGAACACTGAAGCTTTCTTT. This encodes CASSLGMNTEAFF.

A note on this clonotype: At one end the junction does not follow the germline gene, possibly because of a read error. This chain joins TRBV7-9 and TRBJ2-7; D call uncertain. The CDR3 length is 14 residues. Germline V gives CDR1 SEHNR, CDR2 FQNEAQ (reference sequence). CDR3: CASSPLWSSCEQYF. Here the CDR3 DNA reads TGTGCCAGCAGCCCCCTTTGGAGCTCCTGCGAGCAGTACTTC.

As for this clonotype: Its ends do not fully match the called genes, so a read error is possible. This chain uses TRBV5-1 with TRBJ2-1; 15 bases align to TRBD2. CDR1 and CDR2 from the germline V gene are SGHRS and YFSETQ. The CDR3 is made up of 19 amino acids. The CDR3 DNA is TGCGCCGGCAGGAGATCTGGACTAGCGGGAGGGGGACTTCACAATGAGCAGTTCTTC. Its protein is CAGRRSGLAGGGLHNEQFF.

The genes are TRBV6-1 and TRBJ1-1; 7 positions agree with TRBD1. The germline V gene has CDR1 MNHNS and CDR2 SASEGT. The CDR3 covers 14 residues. The trim removed 6 bases at V and 3 bases at J, leaving 7 bases unmatched. The CDR3 sequence: CASREYTGDTEAFF. CDR3 coding DNA: TGTGCCAGCAGAGAATACACAGGGGACACTGAAGCTTTCTTT.